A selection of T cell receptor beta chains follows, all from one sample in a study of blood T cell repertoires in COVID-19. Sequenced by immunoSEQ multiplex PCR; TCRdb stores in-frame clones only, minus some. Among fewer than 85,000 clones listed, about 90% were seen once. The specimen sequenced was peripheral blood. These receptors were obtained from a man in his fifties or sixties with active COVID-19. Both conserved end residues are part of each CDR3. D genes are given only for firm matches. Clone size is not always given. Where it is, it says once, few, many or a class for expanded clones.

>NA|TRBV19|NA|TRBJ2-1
CASSTPGLLYNEQFF
TGTGCCAGTAGTACCCCTGGACTGCTATACAATGAGCAGTTCTTC
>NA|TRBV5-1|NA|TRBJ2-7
CASSSEGFANYEQYF
TGCGCCAGCAGCTCGGAGGGGTTCGCGAACTACGAGCAGTACTTC
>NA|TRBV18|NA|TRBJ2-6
CASSPSQVSGANVLTF
TGTGCCAGCTCACCATCCCAGGTCTCTGGGGCCAACGTCCTGACTTTC
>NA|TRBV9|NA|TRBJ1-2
CASSVGTPEGYTF
TGTGCCAGCAGCGTAGGCACCCCCGAGGGCTACACCTTC
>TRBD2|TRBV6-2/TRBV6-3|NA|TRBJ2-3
CASSSPRAGGGDTQYF
TGTGCCAGCAGTTCCCCCCGAGCGGGGGGGGGAGATACGCAGTATTTT
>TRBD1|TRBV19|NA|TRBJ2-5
CASSPMGQGRGETQYF
TGTGCCAGTAGTCCGATGGGACAGGGGCGCGGGGAGACCCAGTACTTC
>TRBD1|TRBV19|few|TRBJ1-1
CASSFGQGVTEAFF
TGTGCCAGTAGTTTCGGACAGGGAGTCACTGAAGCTTTCTTT
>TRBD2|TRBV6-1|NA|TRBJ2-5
CASSDPGVAGASGSQYF
TGTGCCAGCAGTGATCCGGGGGTAGCGGGGGCCTCCGGGTCCCAGTACTTC
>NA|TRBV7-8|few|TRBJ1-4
CASSLMDTTNEKLFF
TGTGCCAGCAGCTTGATGGACACAACTAATGAAAAACTGTTTTTT
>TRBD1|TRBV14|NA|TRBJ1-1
CASSPGRDRVVKTEAFF
TGTGCCAGCAGCCCAGGACGGGACAGGGTTGTAAAGACTGAAGCTTTCTTT
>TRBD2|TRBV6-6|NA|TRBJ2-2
CASSYDRGGFTGELFF
TGTGCCAGCAGTTACGACCGGGGGGGCTTCACCGGGGAGCTGTTTTTT
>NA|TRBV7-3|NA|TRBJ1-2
CASSLTGQADIYGYTF
TGTGCCAGCAGCTTAACGGGGCAGGCGGACATCTATGGCTACACCTTC
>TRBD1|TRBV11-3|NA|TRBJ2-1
CASSLGQGQGSTQFF
TGTGCCAGCAGCTTAGGCCAGGGACAGGGCTCCACGCAATTCTTC
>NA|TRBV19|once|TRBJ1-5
CASSPTQVRQPQHF
TGTGCCAGTAGTCCTACACAGGTTCGACAGCCCCAGCATTTT
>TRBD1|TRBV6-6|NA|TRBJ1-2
CASSYVGRGQNGYTF
TGTGCCAGCAGTTACGTAGGCAGGGGGCAAAATGGCTACACCTTC
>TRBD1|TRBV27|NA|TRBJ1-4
CASSLDPGQGVLKLFF
TGTGCCAGCAGTTTAGACCCGGGACAGGGGGTCCTCAAACTGTTTTTT
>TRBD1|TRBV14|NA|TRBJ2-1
CASSQLVPPGQGSNEQFF
TGTGCCAGCAGCCAGCTTGTCCCCCCGGGACAGGGATCAAATGAGCAGTTCTTC
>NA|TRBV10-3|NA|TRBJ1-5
CAISESRSGSGGRGQPQHF
TGTGCCATCAGTGAGTCAAGGTCCGGCTCGGGGGGCCGGGGTCAGCCCCAGCATTTT
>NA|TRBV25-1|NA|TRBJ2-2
CASSDTGSYSGELFF
TGTGCCAGCAGTGATACAGGGTCTTACTCCGGGGAGCTGTTTTTT
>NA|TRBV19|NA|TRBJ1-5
CASSTRDSIIQPQHF
TGTGCCAGTAGTACCCGTGACAGCATTATTCAGCCCCAGCATTTT
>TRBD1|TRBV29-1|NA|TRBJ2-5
CSVGDRGPETQYF
TGCAGCGTTGGGGACAGGGGGCCAGAGACCCAGTACTTC
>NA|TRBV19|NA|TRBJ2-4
CASSILEDAKNIQYF
TGTGCCAGTAGTATACTGGAGGATGCCAAAAACATTCAGTACTTC
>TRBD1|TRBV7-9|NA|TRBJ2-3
CATTDRTGIPDTQYF
TGTGCCACCACCGACCGGACAGGGATACCAGATACGCAGTATTTT
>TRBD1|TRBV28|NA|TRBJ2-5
CASSFSGRGLEETQYF
TGTGCCAGCAGTTTCAGCGGCAGGGGGCTGGAAGAGACCCAGTACTTC
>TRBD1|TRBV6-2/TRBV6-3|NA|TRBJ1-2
CASSYVPGQPLENGYTF
TGTGCCAGCAGTTACGTTCCGGGACAGCCTTTGGAGAATGGCTACACCTTC
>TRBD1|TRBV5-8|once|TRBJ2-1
CASSLGGGDRVFDEQFF
TGTGCCAGCAGCTTGGGGGGTGGGGACAGGGTATTCGATGAGCAGTTCTTC
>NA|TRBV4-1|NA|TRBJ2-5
CASSQVTGLALETQYF
TGCGCCAGCAGCCAAGTTACGGGACTTGCCTTAGAGACCCAGTACTTC
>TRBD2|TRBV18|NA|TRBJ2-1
CASSPPLAGKNNEQFF
TGTGCCAGCTCACCACCGTTAGCGGGAAAAAACAATGAGCAGTTCTTC
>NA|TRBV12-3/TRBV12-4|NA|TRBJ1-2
CASSFPGNYGYTF
TGTGCCAGCAGTTTCCCGGGGAACTATGGCTACACCTTC
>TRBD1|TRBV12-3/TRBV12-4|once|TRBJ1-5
CASSVYRGGQHF
TGTGCCAGCAGTGTTTACAGGGGTGGCCAGCATTTT
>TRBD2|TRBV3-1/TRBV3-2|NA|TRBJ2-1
CASSQAGGPYNEQFF
TGTGCCAGCAGCCAAGCGGGAGGTCCCTACAATGAGCAGTTCTTC
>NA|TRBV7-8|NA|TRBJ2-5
CASSSPAEETQYF
TGTGCCAGCAGCTCCCCTGCGGAAGAGACCCAGTACTTC
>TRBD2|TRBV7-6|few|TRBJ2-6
CASSRNEERGDSGANVLTF
TGTGCCAGCAGCCGCAATGAAGAGCGGGGCGACTCTGGGGCCAACGTCCTGACTTTC
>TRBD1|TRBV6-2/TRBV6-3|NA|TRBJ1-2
CASSYGTGELVVYGYTF
TGTGCCAGCAGTTACGGGACAGGGGAGTTGGTTGTCTATGGCTACACCTTC
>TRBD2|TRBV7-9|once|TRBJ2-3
CASSSERGEADTQYF
TGTGCCAGCAGCTCTGAGCGGGGGGAGGCAGATACGCAGTATTTT
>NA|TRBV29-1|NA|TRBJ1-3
CSVEVQGTASSGNTIYF
TGCAGCGTTGAGGTACAGGGAACGGCGAGCTCTGGAAACACCATATATTTT
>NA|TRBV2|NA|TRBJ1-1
CASNGGKNTEAFF
TGTGCCAGCAACGGGGGAAAGAACACTGAAGCTTTCTTT
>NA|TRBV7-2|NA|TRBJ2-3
CASSPAGSTDTQYF
TGTGCCAGCAGCCCCGCCGGGAGCACAGATACGCAGTATTTT
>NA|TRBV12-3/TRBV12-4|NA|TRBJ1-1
CASRQGIFAEAFF
TGTGCCAGCAGACAGGGAATTTTCGCTGAAGCTTTCTTT
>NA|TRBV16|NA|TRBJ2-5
CASSQSRQETQYF
TGTGCCAGCAGCCAATCGAGGCAAGAGACCCAGTACTTC